The 18 T cell receptor beta chains below come from one sample, sequenced in a study of blood T cells in healthy people across ages. The authors ran a second PCR of about 7 to 12 cycles using a sample-barcoded 5' primer and a J-beta primer mix. A single record per CDR3 protein comes from TCRdb applying MiXCR to the 5' RACE reads. The sample holds around 650,000 distinct CDR3 sequences; about a third are singletons and the top ten take about 16%. Specimen: blood. All receptors derive from a woman of 80 years or more in good health.

This clonotype was seen ten or more times. The chain couples TRBV6-6 to TRBJ1-6; D not resolved. CDR1 is MNHNY and CDR2 is SVGAGI in the germline V gene (reference sequence). The CDR3 runs to 15 residues. V was pared by 6 bases and J by 7 bases, with 16 bases between. The CDR3 sequence is CASRPANNANSPLHF. DNA of the CDR3: TGTGCCAGCAGACCAGCAAACAACGCGAATTCACCCCTCCACTTT.

The V and J genes are TRBV18 and TRBJ1-1, with a possible D match to TRBD1 (6 bases). Trimming took 3 bases from V and 1 from J, leaving 9 bases between them. Germline V lookup: CDR1 KGHSH, CDR2 LQKENI. The CDR3 extends over 14 amino acids. The CDR3 DNA is TGTGCCAGCTCACCTCCGGACAGGAACACTGAAGCTTTCTTT. Its protein is CASSPPDRNTEAFF. Using reference TRBV18 and TRBJ1-1 for the parts outside the CDR3, the full variable domain is NAGVMQNPRHLVRRRGQEARLRCSPMKGHSHVYWYRQLPEEGLKFMVYLQKENIIDESGMPKERFSAEFPKEGPSILRIQQVVRGDSAAYFCASSPPDRNTEAFFGQGTRLTVV.

This clonotype was recorded many times. The V call is TRBV2, the J call TRBJ2-1; 8 bases line up with TRBD2. The germline V gene has CDR1 SNHLY and CDR2 FYNNEI. CDR3 length: 14 amino acids. The V segment lost 6 bases and the J segment 4 bases; nucleotides outside the gene matches: 5. The CDR3 bases are TGTGCCAGCAGCCCGGGACTAGGGTACAATGAGCAGTTCTTC. Amino acids: CASSPGLGYNEQFF.

This clonotype has ten or more counts. J is TRBJ2-7 and V is TRBV5-1; unclear D gene. V was cut by 0 bases and J by 4 bases, with 17 bases left in between. The CDR3 has 16 residues. The germline CDR1 and CDR2 sequences are SGHRS and YFSETQ. The CDR3 loop is CASSLASSNLPYEQYF. The CDR3 DNA follows: TGCGCCAGCAGCTTGGCGTCCAGCAATTTACCTTACGAGCAGTACTTC. Drawing the rest from reference TRBV5-1 and TRBJ2-7, the complete variable domain is KAGVTQTPRYLIKTRGQQVTLSCSPISGHRSVSWYQQTPGQGLQFLFEYFSETQRNKGNFPGRFSGRQFSNSRSEMNVSTLELGDSALYLCASSLASSNLPYEQYFGPGTRLTVT.

This clonotype was counted between two and nine times. The chain combines TRBV12-3 or TRBV12-4 with TRBJ1-3; tentative D call: TRBD1 (5 bases). Trimming shortened V by 5 bases and J by 1 base, and 6 bases separated the two germline ends. The CDR3 is 13 amino acids. Written as DNA, the CDR3 is TGTGCCAGCAGTCGGGGGTCTGGAAACACCATATATTTT. It yields the protein CASSRGSGNTIYF.

On this clonotype itself: Since a much larger clone is just one base distant, this may be a read error. This chain uses TRBV7-2 with TRBJ2-5; TRBD1 is a possible D gene (6 bases). The J call may be wrong; the DNA end is better matched by TRBJ2-1. Germline assignment: CDR1 SGHTA and CDR2 FQGNSA. The CDR3 extends over 15 amino acids. The CDR3 nucleotides read TGTGCCAGCAGTCCATCCTCAGGGGTGGTAGAGACCCAGTTCTTC. This codes for CASSPSSGVVETQFF.

This clonotype was detected many times. A much larger clone sits a single nucleotide away, making a read error possible. This sequence joins TRBV27 and TRBJ2-7; D possibly corresponds to TRBD2 (7 bases). The CDR3 is 15 residues long. Germline CDR1 MNHEY, CDR2 SMNVEV (reference sequence). This chain's CDR3 is CANSLVGGRPYEQYF. The CDR3, as DNA: TGTGCCAACAGTTTAGTCGGGGGGCGCCCCTACGAGCAGTACTTC.

Comments on this clonotype: The junction and the germline gene differ at one end; a read error may be behind it. The V call is TRBV12-3 or TRBV12-4, the J call TRBJ2-3; the D gene is possibly TRBD2 (5 bases). The CDR3 runs to 12 residues. DNA for the CDR3: TGTGCCAGCAGACTGAGCGGAGATGCGCAGTATTTT. Protein sequence: CASRLSGDAQYF.

This clonotype turned up a few times. J is TRBJ1-1 and V is TRBV5-1, with 8 bases aligning to TRBD1. The CDR3 is 17 amino acids. Germline V gives CDR1 SGHRS, CDR2 YFSETQ. Germline trimming cut 4 bases from V and 2 bases from J; bases unmatched to any gene: 13. CDR3 region: CASSASSGTGFNTEAFF. The CDR3 region has the DNA TGCGCCAGCAGCGCGAGTTCCGGGACAGGCTTTAACACTGAAGCTTTCTTT.

This clonotype was recorded at least ten times. The chain is built from TRBV6-1 and TRBJ2-3; no definite D call. Per germline, CDR1 MNHNS and CDR2 SASEGT. The CDR3 has 15 amino acids. Trimming stripped 3 bases from V and 2 bases from J, with 12 bases between. In DNA form, the CDR3 reads TGTGCCAGCAGTGAGCCCCGCGCCTCCACAGATACGCAGTATTTT. Encoded protein: CASSEPRASTDTQYF.

The table lists this clonotype with many counts. One base away lies a much larger clone, so this may be a sequencing read error. The J gene is TRBJ2-3, the V gene TRBV20-1; 12 nucleotides line up with TRBD2. Losses at the gene ends were 6 bases for V and 6 bases for J; bases not matched to a gene: 7. Per the germline V gene, CDR1 is DFQATT and CDR2 is SNEGSKA (reference sequence). The CDR3 sequence is 14 residues long. DNA for the CDR3: TGCAGTGCCGAGACTAGCGGGGGACGTGATACGCAGTATTTT. Translation: CSAETSGGRDTQYF.

This clonotype was seen more than once but under ten times. This CDR3 reads CATSDFARNQPQHF. In DNA form, the CDR3 reads TGTGCCACCAGTGATTTCGCCCGTAATCAGCCCCAGCATTTT. V gene TRBV24-1 combines with J gene TRBJ1-5; the D is unclear. Trimming shortened V by 1 base and J by 4 bases, and 7 bases separated the two germline ends. The germline CDR1 and CDR2 sequences are KGHDR and SFDVKD. The CDR3 runs to 14 residues.

This clonotype was recorded many times. The J gene is TRBJ1-6, the V gene TRBV20-1; 7 bases are shared with TRBD1. J lost 9 bases, V lost 0 bases, and 11 bases had no gene match. The CDR3 totals 16 residues. Germline V CDR1 and CDR2: DFQATT, SNEGSKA (reference sequence). This chain's CDR3 is CSARDRGTEPFSPLHF. The CDR3 DNA reads as TGCAGTGCTAGAGATCGAGGGACAGAACCTTTTTCACCCCTCCACTTT.

This clonotype was seen ten or more times. A junction boundary mismatches the germline segment, possibly from a read error. The chain recombines TRBV7-8 with TRBJ2-5, with D perhaps TRBD1 (6 bases). This CDR3 is 15 amino acids long. Germline CDR1 reads SGHVS; CDR2 reads FQNEAQ. For the CDR3, the DNA is TGTGCCAGCAAGAAGGTCACAGGGCATCAAGGGACCCAGTACTTC. Protein product: CASKKVTGHQGTQYF.

This clonotype was observed a few times. One end of the junction does not line up with germline, which may come from a read error. This chain links TRBV6-5 with TRBJ1-6, with a tentative D call TRBD1 (6 bases). Germline assignment: CDR1 MNHEY and CDR2 SVGAGI. The CDR3 spans 15 residues. In DNA form, the CDR3 reads TGTGTCAGCCGGGGGGCGCGTCTGGATAATTCACCCCTCCACTTT. This encodes CVSRGARLDNSPLHF.

The chain employs TRBV4-1 and TRBJ2-1, with TRBD2 matching over 7 bases. V shed 3 bases and J 3 bases; nucleotides not matched to a gene: 8. Germline V lookup: CDR1 MGHRA, CDR2 YSYEKL. The CDR3 is made up of 16 amino acids. Here the CDR3 reads CASSHLTGGNYNEQFF. DNA for the CDR3: TGCGCCAGCAGCCATTTGACGGGAGGAAACTACAATGAGCAGTTCTTC.

This rearrangement joins TRBV20-1 to TRBJ2-7, with D tentatively TRBD1 (6 bases). The J call may be mistaken, given a closer DNA end match to TRBJ2-5. Germline V gene data show CDR1 as DFQATT and CDR2 as SNEGSKA (reference sequence). The CDR3 has 15 residues. For the CDR3, the DNA is TGCAGTGCTAGACCGGACTGGGCGGTAGGGGGGACCCAGTACTTC. Translated, it gives CSARPDWAVGGTQYF.

About this clonotype: A read error may explain this, as a much larger clone is one base away. J is TRBJ1-2 and V is TRBV29-1, with 7 bases fitting TRBD1. The V gene end was trimmed by 6 bases and the J gene end by 6 bases; junction bases not matched to a gene: 13. Germline values: CDR1 SQVTM, CDR2 ANQGSEA. The CDR3 is 14 residues long. The CDR3: CSVQTTGVRDGYTF. The CDR3 coding sequence is TGCAGCGTACAGACAACAGGGGTGAGGGATGGCTACACCTTC.